This record looks at one T cell receptor (beta chain) sequence and its context. During active infection, Seattle patients enrolled and were then monitored through disease. The CDR3 has 15 residues. Trimming shortened V by 0 bases and J by 7 bases, and 16 bases separated the two germline ends. Germline assignment: CDR1 SGHRS and CDR2 YFSETQ. Measured with immunoSEQ multiplex PCR; TCRdb has only the in-frame clones, and not every one. The sample yields nearly 350,000 clones, roughly 90% seen once. This sample is drawn from a study of blood T cell repertoires in COVID-19. This chain joins TRBV5-1 and TRBJ1-2; D is undetermined. Material: peripheral blood. The TCR was taken from a woman aged 65 to 85 with COVID-19, enrolled during active disease. CDR3 loop: CASSLAPLQMTGYTF. Here the CDR3 DNA reads TGCGCCAGCAGCTTGGCCCCGCTACAGATGACTGGCTACACCTTC.